In its sample, the clone carrying this T cell receptor beta chain was seen many times. Its antigen is not identified. iRepertoire HTBI primers and Arm-PCR of CDR3 regions built TCR beta libraries. TCRdb analysed the multiplex PCR reads with MiXCR anew, one entry per CDR3 protein. This sample has about 540,000 distinct CDR3 sequences, with roughly 14% found just once. Noted time point: newly diagnosed GD, antithyroid drugs for less than 3 months. Making the TCR library involved RNA that had been extracted from PBMCs. This sample was included in a study of regulatory T cells in long-lasting Graves disease. For the study at large: Newly diagnosed Graves' patients had taken antithyroid drugs under 3 months.

Per the germline V gene, CDR1 is LNHNV and CDR2 is YYDKDF (reference sequence). CDR3 length: 15 amino acids. V was pared by 6 bases and J by 7 bases, with 6 bases of the junction left unmatched. Study-wide points: TRBV28 was favored in persistent disease, as were TRBJ1-2 and TRBJ2-5. The study found persistent patients shared more public clonotypes (fewer than 3,000) than new patients (approximately 970). Persistent Graves' patients showed less TCR diversity than newly diagnosed patients showed.

The sample also formed part of further work on T cells in Graves' hyperthyroidism and ophthalmopathy.

This TCR was sampled from a young man with Graves disease. The V and J genes are TRBV15 and TRBJ1-6, with 10 bases identical to TRBD1. This specimen was peripheral blood mononuclear cells (PBMCs), taken at new diagnosis, from a patient treated with antithyroid drugs. The CDR3 spells CATSAGDRGNSPLHF. The CDR3 nucleotides are TGTGCCACCAGTGCCGGGGACAGGGGAAATTCACCCCTCCACTTT.